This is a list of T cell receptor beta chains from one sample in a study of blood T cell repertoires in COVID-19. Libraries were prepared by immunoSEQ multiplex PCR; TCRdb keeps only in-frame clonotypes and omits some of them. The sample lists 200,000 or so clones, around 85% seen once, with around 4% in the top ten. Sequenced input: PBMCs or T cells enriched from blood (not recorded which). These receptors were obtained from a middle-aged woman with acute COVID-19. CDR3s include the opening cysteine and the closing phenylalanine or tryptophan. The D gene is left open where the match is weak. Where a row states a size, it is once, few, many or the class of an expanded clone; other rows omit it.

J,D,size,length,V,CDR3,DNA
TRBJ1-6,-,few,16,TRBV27,CASSLPPGSAGSPLHF,TGTGCCAGCAGTTTACCGCCCGGCTCGGCGGGGTCACCCCTCCACTTT
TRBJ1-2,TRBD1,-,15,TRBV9,CASSVASGGNYGYTF,TGTGCCAGCAGCGTAGCTTCAGGGGGCAACTATGGCTACACCTTC
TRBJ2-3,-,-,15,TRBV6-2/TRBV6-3,CASSSSTGRTDTQYF,-
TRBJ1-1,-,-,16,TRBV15,CATSLSAEGPDTEAFF,TGTGCCACCAGCTTGTCAGCGGAAGGGCCGGACACTGAAGCTTTCTTT
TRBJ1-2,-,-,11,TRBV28,CASSGPYGYTF,TGTGCCAGCAGTGGGCCATATGGCTACACCTTC
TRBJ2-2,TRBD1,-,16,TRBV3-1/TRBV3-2,CASSQDLGTGHGELFF,TGTGCCAGCAGCCAAGATCTAGGGACAGGCCACGGGGAGCTGTTTTTT
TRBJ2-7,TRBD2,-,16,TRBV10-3,CAISESSSGRAGEQYF,TGTGCCATCAGTGAGTCGTCTAGCGGGAGGGCTGGCGAGCAGTACTTC
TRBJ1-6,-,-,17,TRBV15,CATSSTRQSSYNSPLHF,TGTGCCACCAGTTCTACCCGACAGAGCTCCTATAATTCACCCCTCCACTTT
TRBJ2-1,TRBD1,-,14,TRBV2,CASRRDRTYNEQFF,TGTGCCAGCAGGCGGGACAGGACCTACAATGAGCAGTTCTTC
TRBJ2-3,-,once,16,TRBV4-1,CASSLPPWGRPDTQYF,TGCGCCAGCAGCCTCCCACCGTGGGGGAGGCCAGATACGCAGTATTTT
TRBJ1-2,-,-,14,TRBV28,CASRGQGTDYGYTF,TGTGCCAGCAGGGGTCAGGGGACGGACTATGGCTACACCTTC
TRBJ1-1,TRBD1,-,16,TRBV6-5,CASSYPRQGLNTEAFF,TGTGCCAGCAGTTACCCCCGACAGGGACTGAACACTGAAGCTTTCTTT
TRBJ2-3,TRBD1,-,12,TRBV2,CASRQGLNTQYF,TGTGCCAGCCGACAGGGCTTGAATACGCAGTATTTT
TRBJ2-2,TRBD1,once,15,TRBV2,CASRLGQTNTGELFF,TGTGCCAGCAGATTGGGACAGACGAACACCGGGGAGCTGTTTTTT
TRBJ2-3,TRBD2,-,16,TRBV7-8,CASSFEAGVSTDTQYF,TGTGCCAGCAGCTTCGAAGCGGGAGTTAGCACAGATACGCAGTATTTT
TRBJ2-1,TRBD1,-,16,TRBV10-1,CASSEFVAGGYNEQFF,TGCGCCAGCAGTGAGTTCGTGGCAGGGGGCTACAATGAGCAGTTCTTC
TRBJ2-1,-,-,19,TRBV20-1,CSASNVQVRGRSSYNEQFF,TGCAGTGCTAGTAACGTTCAGGTCAGGGGCAGGTCCTCCTACAATGAGCAGTTCTTC
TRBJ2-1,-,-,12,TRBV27,CASSLQGREQFF,TGTGCCAGCAGTTTACAGGGGAGAGAGCAGTTCTTC
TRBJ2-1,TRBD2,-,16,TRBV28,CASSSSTSIGNNEQFF,TGTGCCAGCAGTTCCTCGACTAGCATTGGGAACAATGAGCAGTTCTTC
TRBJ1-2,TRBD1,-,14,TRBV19,CASSSGQGSGGYTF,TGTGCCAGTAGTTCAGGACAGGGGAGCGGAGGCTACACCTTC
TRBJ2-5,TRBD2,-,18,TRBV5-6,CASSWGTSGRVLQETQYF,TGTGCCAGCAGCTGGGGGACTAGCGGGAGGGTCCTACAAGAGACCCAGTACTTC
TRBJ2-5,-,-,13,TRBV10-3,CAISPRQQETQYF,TGTGCCATCAGCCCCAGACAGCAAGAGACCCAGTACTTC
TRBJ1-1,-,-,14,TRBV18,CASSPPGQHREAFF,TGTGCCAGCTCACCACCGGGGCAGCACCGTGAAGCTTTCTTT
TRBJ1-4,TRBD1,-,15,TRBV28,CASSPDRGGVEKLFF,TGTGCCAGCAGTCCGGACAGGGGAGGGGTGGAAAAACTGTTTTTT
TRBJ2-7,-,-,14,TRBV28,CASSPRLATNEQYF,TGTGCCAGCAGTCCCAGGCTAGCGACCAACGAGCAGTACTTC
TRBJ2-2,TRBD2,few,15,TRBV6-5,CASSYTGGGTGELFF,TGTGCCAGCAGTTACACGGGAGGGGGCACCGGGGAGCTGTTTTTT